The present T cell receptor (beta chain) was sequenced within a study of blood T cell repertoires in COVID-19. Study-wide background: Sample material is recorded as cDNA or gDNA derived from T cells, B-cell-depleted T cells, or PBMCs.

Method: immunoSEQ multiplex PCR; TCRdb's copy keeps in-frame clones and lacks some. Of roughly 91,000 clones listed, 76% were seen once; the top ten hold 6% to 8.5%. The CDR3 is 13 residues long. The V end lost 10 bases, the J end lost 2 bases, and 14 bases lay between the germline ends. The germline CDR1 and CDR2 sequences are MDHEN and SYDVKM. The sequence was obtained from a man in his 70s with acute or convalescent COVID-19. This chain uses TRBV28 with TRBJ1-2; D unresolved. Sequenced: peripheral blood. The CDR3 reads CATSAGVNYGYTF. The DNA for the CDR3 is TGTGCCACCTCCGCCGGGGTGAACTATGGCTACACCTTC.